This is a list of T cell receptor beta chains from one sample in a study of cytomegalovirus exposure and HLA in healthy donors. Assay: immunoSEQ multiplex PCR; the TCRdb copy retains only in-frame clones and omits some. The sample yields 70,000 to 90,000 clones, roughly 61% seen once. Material for sequencing was PBMCs. The receptors come from a woman aged 40 to 50 in good health and CMV-seropositive. The CDR3 runs from the conserved cysteine through the conserved F or W. D genes are given only for firm matches. Clone size appears in some rows only: once, few, many, or a class for an expanded clone.

DNA	CDR3	size	V	J	D
TGTGCCAGCACTAGGGACTTGAACACTGAAGCTTTCTTT	CASTRDLNTEAFF	.	TRBV7-2	TRBJ1-1	.
TGTGCCAGCAGCGGTCTCTTAAGGGGCGGCACAGATACGCAGTATTTT	CASSGLLRGGTDTQYF	.	TRBV5-6	TRBJ2-3	.
TGCGCCAGCAGCTTGGAAACATCCTACAATGAGCAGTTCTTC	CASSLETSYNEQFF	.	TRBV5-1	TRBJ2-1	.
TGTGCCAGCAGCGTAGATGGGGCGGGGACCGAAGCTTTCTTT	CASSVDGAGTEAFF	.	TRBV9	TRBJ1-1	.
TGCGCCAGCAGCTTGGATGTAGCAACTAATGAAAAACTGTTTTTT	CASSLDVATNEKLFF	few	TRBV5-1	TRBJ1-4	.
TGTGCCAGCAGCTTAATCACGGGAGTGTACGAGCAGTACTTC	CASSLITGVYEQYF	.	TRBV7-2	TRBJ2-7	.
TGCGCCAGCAGCCAAAATTTCTACGGCACTGAAGCTTTCTTT	CASSQNFYGTEAFF	few	TRBV4-1	TRBJ1-1	.
TGCGCCAGCAGCCCGGAGGAGGACCCTCGGAACATTCAGTACTTC	CASSPEEDPRNIQYF	.	TRBV7-2	TRBJ2-4	.
TGTGCCAGTAGTATCTCCGAGGACACTCCAAGACGGGGCTACACCTTC	CASSISEDTPRRGYTF	few	TRBV19	TRBJ1-2	.
TGTGCCAGCAGCTTAGGTGGGAGTAGGAACAATGAGCAGTTCTTC	CASSLGGSRNNEQFF	.	TRBV7-2	TRBJ2-1	.
TGTGCCAGTAGCCTGGACTACGAGCAGTACTTC	CASSLDYEQYF	few	TRBV6-6	TRBJ2-7	.
TGTGCCAGTCGACTAGCGGGAGTCGGAGAGACCCAGTACTTC	CASRLAGVGETQYF	.	TRBV6-5	TRBJ2-5	TRBD2
TGCGCCAGCAGCCAAGGTACTAGCGGCACCGTTTACAATGAGCAGTTCTTC	CASSQGTSGTVYNEQFF	.	TRBV4-3	TRBJ2-1	TRBD2
TGTGCCAGCAGCTTGTACACAGGGTCGAACACCGGGGAGCTGTTTTTT	CASSLYTGSNTGELFF	.	TRBV5-4	TRBJ2-2	.
TGTGCCAGCAGCCCCCGGGACACCTCCTACGAGCAGTACTTC	CASSPRDTSYEQYF	once	TRBV9	TRBJ2-7	.
TGTGCCAGCATTCAGTATTACACAGATACGCAGTATTTT	CASIQYYTDTQYF	.	TRBV2	TRBJ2-3	.
TGTGCCAGCAGTCGGGGACTAGCGGGAGTTCGGGAGACCCAGTACTTC	CASSRGLAGVRETQYF	.	TRBV27	TRBJ2-5	TRBD2
TGTGCCAGCAGCTTGGTTGGGGAGGAAAAACTGTTTTTT	CASSLVGEEKLFF	.	TRBV5-4	TRBJ1-4	.
TGTGCCAGCAGCCTCGGGACTAGCGGGAGCAATGAGCAGTTCTTC	CASSLGTSGSNEQFF	.	TRBV11-3	TRBJ2-1	TRBD2
TGTGCCAGCAGTTCGAGACTAGCCCACGAGCAGTACTTC	CASSSRLAHEQYF	.	TRBV6-5	TRBJ2-7	TRBD2
TGTGCCAGCACTCTTGTTGCCGGGATGAACACTGAAGCTTTCTTT	CASTLVAGMNTEAFF	many	TRBV6-1	TRBJ1-1	.
TGTGCCAGCAGCAAACTCGTCCAGGGGGCGACCTATTATGGCTACACCTTC	CASSKLVQGATYYGYTF	few	TRBV21-1	TRBJ1-2	.
TGTGCCAGCAGCTTAGTAGGCAGGGCAGATCAGCCCCAGCATTTT	CASSLVGRADQPQHF	.	TRBV7-2	TRBJ1-5	.
TGTGCCAGCAGCGTACGGCAGGGGGCGCCTGGCTACACCTTC	CASSVRQGAPGYTF	once	TRBV9	TRBJ1-2	TRBD1
TGTGCCAGCAGACCTTCCCCCGCGGGATCGTCGGAGACCCAGTACTTC	CASRPSPAGSSETQYF	.	TRBV7-9	TRBJ2-5	.
TGTGCCAGTACATCGACAGGGTTCAGTCAGCCCCAGCATTTT	CASTSTGFSQPQHF	.	TRBV28	TRBJ1-5	TRBD1
TGCGCCAGCGGTTTAAACAGGGAAGTCTATGGCTACACCTTC	CASGLNREVYGYTF	.	TRBV4-1	TRBJ1-2	.
TGTGCCAGTAGGGGGACACAGGCGGATACGCAGTATTTT	CASRGTQADTQYF	few	TRBV19	TRBJ2-3	.
TGTGCCATCCGGACAGAGAACACTGAAGCTTTCTTT	CAIRTENTEAFF	.	TRBV28	TRBJ1-1	.
TGTGCCAGCAGCTTCGGCGCGGGACCCTACGAGCAGTACTTC	CASSFGAGPYEQYF	.	TRBV13	TRBJ2-7	.
TGTGCCAGCAGCTTAGAACAGTACAATTCACCCCTCCACTTT	CASSLEQYNSPLHF	few	TRBV7-9	TRBJ1-6	.
TGTGCCAGCACCCCCGGGACTAGCGGCTACAATGAGCAGTTCTTC	CASTPGTSGYNEQFF	.	TRBV19	TRBJ2-1	TRBD2
TGTGCCAGCAGCCGCGACCCGGGACTAGCGGGATCAAGGGGTCTTTACTTC	CASSRDPGLAGSRGLYF	.	TRBV7-2	TRBJ2-7	TRBD2
TGTGCCAGCAGTATGAGCTCTGGAAACACCATATATTTT	CASSMSSGNTIYF	.	TRBV28	TRBJ1-3	.
TGCAGCGTTGGGTACCGGCTAGCGGGAGACAATGAGCAGTTCTTC	CSVGYRLAGDNEQFF	once	TRBV29-1	TRBJ2-1	TRBD2
TGTGCCACCAGCAGGACCGGACGACAGATCAATCAGCTCCAGCATTTT	CATSRTGRQINQLQHF	.	TRBV15	TRBJ1-5	.
TGTGCCAGCAGCTCGGCAGGGTCTGGAAACACCATATATTTT	CASSSAGSGNTIYF	.	TRBV5-4	TRBJ1-3	.
TGTGCCAGCAGTCCAGGACAGGGAGGGGAAAAACTGTTTTTT	CASSPGQGGEKLFF	.	TRBV28	TRBJ1-4	TRBD1
TGTGCCAGCAGCTTGAGGGGCAGCTCCACTGAAGCTTTCTTT	CASSLRGSSTEAFF	.	TRBV5-4	TRBJ1-1	.
TGTGCCAGCAGTTACTCAGGGATTCAGGGGAACACTGAAGCTTTCTTT	CASSYSGIQGNTEAFF	medium-sized	TRBV6-7	TRBJ1-1	.
TGTGCCATCAGTGAGTCCCCCAGCCGGGGGGCGGGCACAGATACGCAGTATTTT	CAISESPSRGAGTDTQYF	.	TRBV10-3	TRBJ2-3	.
TGTGCCAGTTCAGGGGTGAGGCAGGCCACAGATACGCAGTATTTT	CASSGVRQATDTQYF	.	TRBV19	TRBJ2-3	.
TGTGCCAGCAGCTTGAATAGTGGACTAGCAGCAGATACGCAGTATTTT	CASSLNSGLAADTQYF	.	TRBV7-6	TRBJ2-3	TRBD2
TGTGCCAGCAGCTTAGGGATCCGGGGCGGGACCTACGAGCAGTACTTC	CASSLGIRGGTYEQYF	.	TRBV7-8	TRBJ2-7	.